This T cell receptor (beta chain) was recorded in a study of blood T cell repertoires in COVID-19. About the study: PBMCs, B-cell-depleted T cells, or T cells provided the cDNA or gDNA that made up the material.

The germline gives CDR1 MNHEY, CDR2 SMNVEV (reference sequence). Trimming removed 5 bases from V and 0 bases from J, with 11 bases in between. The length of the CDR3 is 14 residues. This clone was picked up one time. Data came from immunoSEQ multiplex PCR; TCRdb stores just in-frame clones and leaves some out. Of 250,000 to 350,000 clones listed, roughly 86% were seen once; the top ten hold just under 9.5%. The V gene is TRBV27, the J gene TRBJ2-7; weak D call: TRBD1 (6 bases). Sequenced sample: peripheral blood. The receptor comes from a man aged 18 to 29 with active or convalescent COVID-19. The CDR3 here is CASSLGTSSYEQYF. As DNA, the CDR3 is TGTGCCAGCAGTCTAGGGACATCCTCCTACGAGCAGTACTTC.